Given below is one T cell receptor (beta chain) in context. It was during active infection that Seattle patients were enrolled and then longitudinally followed. These data belong to a study of blood T cell repertoires in COVID-19. About the study: The samples span acute and convalescent COVID-19 from the United States, Italy and Spain.

In the study's own analysis: It was from reference gene primer amplification that nucleated cell counts were estimated. The protocol was immunoSEQ multiplex PCR, while the TCRdb copy is restricted to in-frame clones and leaves out a portion. Clone size and the V and J calls come from that table; the DNA yielded D and trimming. Among under 150,000 clones listed, approximately 85% were seen once. The CDR3 consists of 15 residues. The V segment lost 4 bases and the J segment 6 bases; nucleotides outside the gene matches: 5. Looked up from germline, CDR1 is LGHNA and CDR2 is YNFKEQ. This chain uses TRBV4-2 with TRBJ1-6; TRBD1 matches 8 bases. Sequenced sample: peripheral blood. This TCR was sampled from a woman aged 55-70 years with COVID-19, enrolled during active disease. CDR3 sequence: CASSLDRAANSPLHF. CDR3 coding DNA: TGTGCCAGCAGCCTGGACAGGGCGGCTAATTCACCCCTCCACTTT.